The T cell receptor beta chain under discussion was sequenced for a study of blood T cells in healthy people across ages. Whole-study findings and limits: Both naive CD4+ cell counts and diversity were greater in long-lived donors than in aged donors. The fall in TCR beta diversity per million T cells was roughly linear with age.

CDR1 and CDR2 (germline): DFQATT, SNEGSKA (reference sequence). With 6 bases clipped from V and 5 bases from J, the junction kept 10 bases outside the gene matches. The CDR3 has 13 amino acids. A second PCR of roughly 7 to 11 cycles used a sample-barcoded 5' primer and a J-beta primer mix. Every cDNA molecule carried a tag from a template-switch adaptor bearing 12 random nucleotides. TCRdb independently ran MiXCR on the 5' RACE reads; one entry per CDR3 protein. Of approximately 2,000,000 distinct CDR3 sequences detected, approximately 39% appear once; the ten largest clones hold 20% to 25%. This clonotype occurred a few times. The antigen is not known. Per individual sample, total RNA of at least 6 micrograms was extracted.

The V and J genes are TRBV20-1 and TRBJ2-7; 7 nucleotides line up with TRBD1. This receptor was taken from a human donor in good health. Sequencing was performed on blood. The CDR3 sequence is CSARDRGVHEQYF. In DNA, the CDR3 is TGCAGTGCGAGGGACAGAGGGGTACACGAGCAGTACTTC.